This T cell receptor (beta chain) is from a study of Graves' ophthalmopathy and Graves' hyperthyroidism. At the level of the study: No progression to ophthalmopathy over 18 months defined stable hyperthyroidism. Study-wide findings and caveats: Among thyroid clonotypes expanded above 0.001 frequency, most also appeared in blood. Its predictions of ophthalmopathy progression gave the model 70.59% sensitivity and 72% to 85% specificity. A model of 13 signatures distinguished ophthalmopathy from stable hyperthyroidism at approximately 90% sensitivity and about 80% specificity.

Germline V gene sequence: CDR1 ENHRY, CDR2 SYGVKD. The CDR3 is made up of 12 amino acids. The V gene lost 6 bases and the J gene lost 9 bases, with 12 bases spanning the gap. Using RNA transcripts, the TCR beta CDR3 regions were amplified. First-round RT-PCR with HTBI primers preceded a second-round multiplex PCR. From the multiplex PCR reads, TCRdb called clonotypes with MiXCR, one entry per CDR3 protein. In the table there are around 1.1 million distinct CDR3 sequences, 36% of which are singletons. A remark on this clonotype: Its antigen is currently unknown.

The sample comprised peripheral blood or thyroid tissue (not recorded which). This chain joins TRBV10-3 and TRBJ1-5, with D possibly TRBD1 on 5 matching bases. This clonotype originated in an adult man with Graves' hyperthyroidism. CDR3 nucleotide sequence: TGTGCCATCAGGGCGCCGAGGGGGCCCCAGCATTTT. Amino acids: CAIRAPRGPQHF.